This T cell receptor beta chain was recorded in a study of shared T cell receptors in the human thymus. This CDR3 contains 15 residues. Germline CDR1 reads MNHNS; CDR2 reads SASEGT. The germline V and J ends were trimmed by 4 bases and 4 bases, with 16 bases remaining between them. Sequencing was performed with immunoSEQ multiplex PCR; in TCRdb, only in-frame clones are kept and a portion is missing. The sample carries around 65,000 clones, roughly 95% recorded once. The chain is built from TRBV6-1 and TRBJ1-2; D perhaps matches TRBD1 (5 bases). The receptor was derived from a human donor. Sequencing was done on a sample of thymocytes. The CDR3 DNA follows: TGTGCCAGCAGTGGACCAGGGTCCCAGACCTATGGCTACACCTTC. Translating gives CASSGPGSQTYGYTF.